What follows describes a single T cell receptor (beta chain). Its target is unknown. Sequencing of TCRB used Survey level resolution. Data came from immunoSEQ multiplex PCR; TCRdb stores just in-frame clones and leaves some out. The sample carries about 8,700 clones, approximately 80% recorded once. The source of the sample is a study of follicular helper T cells after annual influenza vaccination. Study-wide points: Day 7 ICOS+CD38+ clones were most often found later in ICOS-CD38- cTfh cells.

Time point meaning: 2014-2015 season, pre-vaccination. ICOS+CD38+ and ICOS-CD38- fractions were sorted from non-naive CD4+CXCR5+PD-1+ cells. This CDR3 is built from 13 residues. Per the germline V gene, CDR1 is SGHNT and CDR2 is YYREEE (reference sequence). The V segment lost 5 bases and the J segment 5 bases; nucleotides outside the gene matches: 3. This material consisted of CXCR5+ CD38- circulating T follicular helper cells from blood, taken on the day of influenza vaccination. Subset given: circulating Tfh, non-naive CD4+CXCR5+PD-1+ (ICOS+CD38+ or ICOS-CD38-). This receptor was obtained from an adult who received the influenza vaccine. The rearrangement uses TRBV5-4 and TRBJ2-4, with TRBD1 matching over 8 bases. The CDR3 region is CASSPTGENIQYF. The CDR3 DNA sequence: TGTGCCAGCAGTCCGACAGGGGAAAACATTCAGTACTTC.